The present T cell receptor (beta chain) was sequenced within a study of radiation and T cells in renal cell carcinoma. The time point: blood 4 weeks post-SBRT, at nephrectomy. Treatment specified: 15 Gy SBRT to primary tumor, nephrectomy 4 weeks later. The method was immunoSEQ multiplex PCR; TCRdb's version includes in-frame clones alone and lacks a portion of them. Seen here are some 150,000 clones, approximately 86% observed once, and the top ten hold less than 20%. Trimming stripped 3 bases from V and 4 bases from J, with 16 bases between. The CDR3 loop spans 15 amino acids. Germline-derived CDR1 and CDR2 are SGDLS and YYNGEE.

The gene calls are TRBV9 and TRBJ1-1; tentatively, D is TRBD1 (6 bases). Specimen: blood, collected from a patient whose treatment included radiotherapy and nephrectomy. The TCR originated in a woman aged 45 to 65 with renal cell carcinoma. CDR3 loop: CASSDLGGRGTEAFF. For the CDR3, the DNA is TGTGCCAGCAGCGATCTAGGGGGGCGAGGCACTGAAGCTTTCTTT.